This TCR delta chain was recorded in a study of Vδ1+ human thymocytes. Findings of the study overall: Around a fifth of thymic delta-chain sequences were Vdelta2, with few Vdelta3, unlike blood Vdelta1+ controls. Highly polyclonal TRG and TRD repertoires with Gaussian CDR3 length distributions appeared in thymus.

This clone appeared a few times. Its antigen remains unknown. CDR1 is TSWWSYY, CDR2 QGS, per germline. This CDR3 region has 13 residues. Trimming removed 5 bases from V and 0 bases from J, with 7 bases in between. RNA was extracted from the cells and then reverse transcribed. Multiplex PCR used pooled V-gene forward primers and a constant-region reverse primer to amplify CDR3s. TCRdb redid the clone calls on the multiplex PCR reads with CATT. The sample records about 55,000 delta-chain clones, around 15% being singletons. Source material: Vdelta1+ gamma-delta thymocytes from the thymus. Documented subset: FACS-sorted CD3+ TCRalphabeta- TCRVdelta1+ TCRVdelta2- thymocytes. The chain is built from TRDV1 and TRDJ1, with D hard to call. The source is a boy under three years old who had congenital heart surgery. The CDR3 reads CALGLLYTDKLIF. In DNA form, the CDR3 reads TGTGCTCTTGGGTTACTGTACACCGATAAACTCATCTTT.